This is a list of T cell receptor beta chains from one sample in a study of shared clonotypes between healthy human individuals. Sequencing was performed with immunoSEQ multiplex PCR; in TCRdb, only in-frame clones are kept and a portion is missing. Counted here are around 2,000,000 clones, 90% to 95% occurring once; the ten biggest clones make up about 1.5%. Sequencing used naive CD8+ T cells from PBMCs. These receptors all come from a man between 18 and 35 years old in good health. Some clones in this sample may be carry-over from other donors' samples. The CDR3 runs from the conserved cysteine through the conserved F or W. The D gene is left open where the match is weak.

d_gene: .
j_gene: TRBJ1-1
v_gene: TRBV28
CDR3aa: CASSLVSLEAFF
CDR3nt: TGTGCCAGCAGTTTAGTATCCCTTGAAGCTTTCTTT

d_gene: .
j_gene: TRBJ1-3
v_gene: TRBV4-3
CDR3aa: CASSQDRLTSDTIYF
CDR3nt: TGCGCCAGCAGCCAAGATCGACTGACCTCGGACACCATATATTTT

d_gene: TRBD2
j_gene: TRBJ2-1
v_gene: TRBV4-1
CDR3aa: CASSQVDSGSDNEQFF
CDR3nt: TGCGCCAGCAGCCAAGTGGATAGCGGGAGCGACAATGAGCAGTTCTTC

d_gene: .
j_gene: TRBJ2-7
v_gene: TRBV2
CDR3aa: CASSDKSQAYEQYF
CDR3nt: TGTGCCAGCAGTGATAAGTCCCAGGCCTACGAGCAGTACTTC

d_gene: .
j_gene: TRBJ2-3
v_gene: TRBV7-9
CDR3aa: CASSLYGPTDTQYF
CDR3nt: TGTGCCAGCAGCTTATATGGCCCCACAGATACGCAGTATTTT

d_gene: TRBD1
j_gene: TRBJ2-7
v_gene: TRBV27
CDR3aa: CASSFFGQGYEQYF
CDR3nt: TGTGCCAGCAGTTTTTTCGGACAGGGCTACGAGCAGTACTTC

d_gene: .
j_gene: TRBJ2-1
v_gene: TRBV6-5
CDR3aa: CASGRSSYNEQFF
CDR3nt: TGTGCCAGCGGGAGGAGCTCCTACAATGAGCAGTTCTTC

d_gene: .
j_gene: TRBJ2-2
v_gene: TRBV29-1
CDR3aa: CSVAVGATGELFF
CDR3nt: TGCAGCGTTGCGGTGGGGGCGACCGGGGAGCTGTTTTTT

d_gene: .
j_gene: TRBJ2-1
v_gene: TRBV27
CDR3aa: CASSLLASSYNEQFF
CDR3nt: TGTGCCAGCAGTTTATTAGCCTCGTCCTACAATGAGCAGTTCTTC

d_gene: .
j_gene: TRBJ1-5
v_gene: TRBV28
CDR3aa: CASSSTTWNQPQHF
CDR3nt: TGTGCCAGCAGTTCTACAACGTGGAATCAGCCCCAGCATTTT

d_gene: TRBD1
j_gene: TRBJ1-1
v_gene: TRBV4-3
CDR3aa: CASSQYRGGTEAFF
CDR3nt: TGCGCCAGCAGCCAGTACAGGGGTGGGACTGAAGCTTTCTTT

d_gene: TRBD2
j_gene: TRBJ2-1
v_gene: TRBV15
CDR3aa: CATSRGLAGNNEQFF
CDR3nt: TGTGCCACCAGCAGAGGACTAGCGGGGAACAATGAGCAGTTCTTC

d_gene: .
j_gene: TRBJ2-6
v_gene: TRBV9
CDR3aa: CASSVATDSGANVLTF
CDR3nt: TGTGCCAGCAGCGTAGCGACAGACTCTGGGGCCAACGTCCTGACTTTC

d_gene: .
j_gene: TRBJ2-1
v_gene: TRBV4-1
CDR3aa: CASSHRSGSSYNEQFF
CDR3nt: TGCGCCAGCAGCCACCGGAGCGGAAGCTCCTACAATGAGCAGTTCTTC

d_gene: .
j_gene: TRBJ1-2
v_gene: TRBV7-9
CDR3aa: CASSHGTGYGYTF
CDR3nt: TGTGCCAGCAGCCACGGGACGGGCTATGGCTACACCTTC

d_gene: .
j_gene: TRBJ2-5
v_gene: TRBV29-1
CDR3aa: CSVEGQGRETQYF
CDR3nt: TGCAGCGTTGAAGGACAAGGGAGGGAGACCCAGTACTTC

d_gene: .
j_gene: TRBJ2-7
v_gene: TRBV7-8
CDR3aa: CASQGISYEQYF
CDR3nt: TGTGCCAGCCAGGGGATCTCCTACGAGCAGTACTTC

d_gene: .
j_gene: TRBJ1-1
v_gene: TRBV5-1
CDR3aa: CASRERQVPEAFF
CDR3nt: TGCGCCAGCAGGGAAAGACAGGTTCCTGAAGCTTTCTTT

d_gene: TRBD1
j_gene: TRBJ1-1
v_gene: TRBV7-9
CDR3aa: CASSSIGGQGDTEAFF
CDR3nt: TGTGCCAGCAGCTCTATAGGGGGACAGGGTGACACTGAAGCTTTCTTT

d_gene: .
j_gene: TRBJ2-7
v_gene: TRBV2
CDR3aa: CASSDGEEGEQYF
CDR3nt: TGTGCCAGCAGTGATGGGGAGGAGGGCGAGCAGTACTTC

d_gene: .
j_gene: TRBJ1-3
v_gene: TRBV19
CDR3aa: CASSIVRDSGNTIYF
CDR3nt: TGTGCCAGTAGTATCGTACGGGACTCTGGAAACACCATATATTTT